The rows below give T cell receptor beta chains drawn from one sample of a study of T cells in Graves' hyperthyroidism and ophthalmopathy. TCRdb reprocessed the multiplex PCR reads with MiXCR, giving one entry per CDR3 protein. Altogether some 490,000 distinct CDR3 sequences are present, 20% to 25% being singletons, with the ten largest covering under 55%. The sequenced sample was blood. Every receptor here comes from an older woman with Graves' ophthalmopathy. The CDR3 runs from the conserved cysteine through the conserved F or W. Fields, in order: CDR3 protein, CDR3 DNA, clone size, J gene, V gene, D gene. A D gene is named only where the DNA matches it firmly. Not all rows give a size; the values are once, few, many and, for expanded clones, a class.

CDR3aa: CASSLVGRGVEGYTF; CDR3nt: TGTGCCAGCAGCTTGGTTGGCAGGGGTGTAGAGGGCTACACCTTC; abundance: few; j_gene: TRBJ1-2; v_gene: TRBV5-6; d_gene: NA
CDR3aa: CASSLPGTKGADTQYF; CDR3nt: TGTGCCAGCAGCTTGCCCGGGACAAAAGGGGCAGATACGCAGTATTTT; abundance: many; j_gene: TRBJ2-3; v_gene: TRBV5-4; d_gene: NA
CDR3aa: CSALGLALEQYF; CDR3nt: TGCAGTGCTCTTGGACTAGCGCTCGAGCAGTACTTC; abundance: many; j_gene: TRBJ2-7; v_gene: TRBV20-1; d_gene: TRBD2
CDR3aa: CASSLEGRSNQPQHF; CDR3nt: TGCGCCAGCAGCTTAGAGGGACGGAGCAATCAGCCCCAGCATTTT; abundance: NA; j_gene: TRBJ1-5; v_gene: TRBV5-1; d_gene: NA
CDR3aa: CSADGTSGRSNEQFF; CDR3nt: TGCAGTGCTGACGGGACTAGCGGGAGGTCCAATGAGCAGTTCTTC; abundance: many; j_gene: TRBJ2-1; v_gene: TRBV20-1; d_gene: TRBD2
CDR3aa: CASSSRTLTNTIYF; CDR3nt: TGTGCCAGCAGCTCCCGGACCCTGACAAACACCATATATTTT; abundance: few; j_gene: TRBJ1-3; v_gene: TRBV7-9; d_gene: NA
CDR3aa: CATRSTAGGEETQYF; CDR3nt: TGTGCCACCAGATCTACGGCAGGGGGCGAAGAGACCCAGTACTTC; abundance: few; j_gene: TRBJ2-5; v_gene: TRBV24-1; d_gene: TRBD1
CDR3aa: CASSVTSRSTDTQYF; CDR3nt: TGTGCCAGCAGTGTCACTAGCCGGAGCACAGATACGCAGTATTTT; abundance: few; j_gene: TRBJ2-3; v_gene: TRBV6-1; d_gene: NA
CDR3aa: CASSFSAGLVGEQYF; CDR3nt: TGTGCCAGCAGTTTTTCAGCGGGCCTGGTAGGCGAGCAGTACTTC; abundance: NA; j_gene: TRBJ2-7; v_gene: TRBV27; d_gene: NA
CDR3aa: CASSLEAGGYQPQHF; CDR3nt: TGCGCCAGCAGCTTGGAGGCAGGGGGTTATCAGCCCCAGCATTTT; abundance: few; j_gene: TRBJ1-5; v_gene: TRBV5-1; d_gene: TRBD1
CDR3aa: CSARDPGPKNTEAFF; CDR3nt: TGCAGTGCTAGAGATCCCGGACCGAAGAACACTGAAGCTTTCTTT; abundance: NA; j_gene: TRBJ1-1; v_gene: TRBV20-1; d_gene: NA
CDR3aa: CASSLGGFGEDAFF; CDR3nt: TGCGCCAGCAGCTTGGGTGGGTTTGGAGAGGATGCTTTCTTT; abundance: few; j_gene: TRBJ1-1; v_gene: TRBV5-1; d_gene: NA
CDR3aa: CASSSAERDPISDTQYF; CDR3nt: TGTGCCAGCAGCTCGGCGGAGCGGGACCCCATTTCAGATACGCAGTATTTT; abundance: NA; j_gene: TRBJ2-3; v_gene: TRBV7-9; d_gene: TRBD2
CDR3aa: CATSRTGGYNEQFF; CDR3nt: TGTGCCACCAGCCGGACAGGGGGGTACAATGAGCAGTTCTTC; abundance: few; j_gene: TRBJ2-1; v_gene: TRBV15; d_gene: TRBD1
CDR3aa: CSARDPRRNTIYF; CDR3nt: TGCAGTGCCCGAGACCCGCGTAGAAACACCATATATTTT; abundance: few; j_gene: TRBJ1-3; v_gene: TRBV20-1; d_gene: NA
CDR3aa: CASSPTGGMNTEAFF; CDR3nt: TGTGCCAGCAGCCCGACAGGAGGTATGAACACTGAAGCTTTCTTT; abundance: many; j_gene: TRBJ1-1; v_gene: TRBV7-2; d_gene: NA
CDR3aa: CASSQISSGPYEQYF; CDR3nt: TGTGCCAGCAGCCAAATCTCCAGTGGACCGTACGAGCAGTACTTC; abundance: few; j_gene: TRBJ2-7; v_gene: TRBV3-1; d_gene: NA
CDR3aa: CASSRGSGRAFGELFF; CDR3nt: TGCGCCAGCAGCCGAGGAAGCGGGAGGGCCTTCGGGGAGCTGTTTTTT; abundance: NA; j_gene: TRBJ2-2; v_gene: TRBV4-3; d_gene: TRBD2
CDR3aa: CASSRTGARFEAFF; CDR3nt: TGTGCCAGCAGTCGGACAGGGGCCCGCTTTGAAGCTTTCTTT; abundance: many; j_gene: TRBJ1-1; v_gene: TRBV6-2/TRBV6-3; d_gene: TRBD1
CDR3aa: CASSYRGGGIRETQYF; CDR3nt: TGTGCCAGCAGTTATAGAGGGGGGGGGATTCGGGAGACCCAGTACTTC; abundance: NA; j_gene: TRBJ2-5; v_gene: TRBV12-3/TRBV12-4; d_gene: NA
CDR3aa: CASSALGGSTDTQYF; CDR3nt: TGTGCCAGCAGCGCCTTGGGGGGGAGCACAGATACGCAGTATTTT; abundance: NA; j_gene: TRBJ2-3; v_gene: TRBV7-9; d_gene: TRBD2
CDR3aa: CSAGSGIEETQYF; CDR3nt: TGCAGTGCTGGTAGCGGGATCGAAGAGACCCAGTACTTC; abundance: NA; j_gene: TRBJ2-5; v_gene: TRBV20-1; d_gene: TRBD2
CDR3aa: CASTRQGGVNTEAFF; CDR3nt: TGTGCCAGCACACGACAGGGAGGAGTGAACACTGAAGCTTTCTTT; abundance: NA; j_gene: TRBJ1-1; v_gene: TRBV3-1; d_gene: TRBD1
CDR3aa: CASSLSMGGNYNSPLHF; CDR3nt: TGTGCCAGCAGCTTATCGATGGGGGGTAACTATAATTCACCCCTCCACTTT; abundance: NA; j_gene: TRBJ1-6; v_gene: TRBV7-3; d_gene: NA
CDR3aa: CASSQEGTYNSPLHF; CDR3nt: TGTGCCAGCAGCCAAGAGGGGACCTATAATTCACCCCTCCACTTT; abundance: NA; j_gene: TRBJ1-6; v_gene: TRBV14; d_gene: NA
CDR3aa: CASSWSSEASPLHF; CDR3nt: TGTGCCAGCAGTTGGTCTTCCGAGGCCTCACCCCTCCACTTT; abundance: few; j_gene: TRBJ1-6; v_gene: TRBV28; d_gene: NA
CDR3aa: CASTQGEGEQFF; CDR3nt: TGTGCCAGCACCCAGGGTGAGGGCGAGCAGTTCTTC; abundance: many; j_gene: TRBJ2-1; v_gene: TRBV12-3/TRBV12-4; d_gene: NA
CDR3aa: CASSLIGLAVSYEQYF; CDR3nt: TGTGCCAGCAGCTTAATAGGACTAGCGGTCTCCTACGAGCAGTACTTC; abundance: NA; j_gene: TRBJ2-7; v_gene: TRBV7-9; d_gene: TRBD2
CDR3aa: CSVENSAFYGYTF; CDR3nt: TGCAGCGTTGAAAATTCCGCCTTCTATGGCTACACCTTC; abundance: NA; j_gene: TRBJ1-2; v_gene: TRBV29-1; d_gene: NA
CDR3aa: CASSKSGNTIYF; CDR3nt: TGTGCCAGCAGCAAATCTGGAAACACCATATATTTT; abundance: NA; j_gene: TRBJ1-3; v_gene: TRBV2; d_gene: NA
CDR3aa: CASSPRQTKGYEQYF; CDR3nt: TGTGCCAGCAGCCCGCGTCAGACTAAGGGATACGAGCAGTACTTC; abundance: many; j_gene: TRBJ2-7; v_gene: TRBV7-8; d_gene: NA
CDR3aa: CASLSLGRAKNIQYF; CDR3nt: TGCGCCAGCCTATCCCTCGGTCGGGCCAAAAACATTCAGTACTTC; abundance: NA; j_gene: TRBJ2-4; v_gene: TRBV10-2; d_gene: NA
CDR3aa: CASSTGSLGLAVYNEQFF; CDR3nt: TGTGCCAGTAGTACAGGAAGCCTGGGACTAGCGGTCTACAATGAGCAGTTCTTC; abundance: NA; j_gene: TRBJ2-1; v_gene: TRBV19; d_gene: TRBD2
CDR3aa: CSAPTNPGLNYNEQFF; CDR3nt: TGCAGTGCCCCTACAAATCCGGGACTAAACTACAATGAGCAGTTCTTC; abundance: few; j_gene: TRBJ2-1; v_gene: TRBV20-1; d_gene: TRBD2
CDR3aa: CAIKMGQGSGEQFF; CDR3nt: TGTGCCATCAAAATGGGACAGGGATCGGGAGAGCAGTTCTTC; abundance: many; j_gene: TRBJ2-1; v_gene: TRBV10-3; d_gene: TRBD1
CDR3aa: CASTWGREELFF; CDR3nt: TGTGCCAGCACCTGGGGAAGGGAGGAGCTGTTTTTT; abundance: NA; j_gene: TRBJ2-2; v_gene: TRBV12-3/TRBV12-4; d_gene: NA
CDR3aa: CASSSKGQGLETFF; CDR3nt: TGCGCCAGCAGCTCCAAGGGACAGGGATTGGAAACTTTCTTT; abundance: NA; j_gene: TRBJ1-1; v_gene: TRBV5-1; d_gene: TRBD1
CDR3aa: CASKSGRARTDTQYF; CDR3nt: TGCGCCAGCAAGAGCGGGAGGGCCAGGACAGATACGCAGTATTTT; abundance: few; j_gene: TRBJ2-3; v_gene: TRBV4-1; d_gene: TRBD2
CDR3aa: CASSPPHGGTSYEQYF; CDR3nt: TGTGCCAGCTCACCACCCCATGGGGGGACGTCCTACGAGCAGTACTTC; abundance: NA; j_gene: TRBJ2-7; v_gene: TRBV18; d_gene: NA
CDR3aa: CASSLRTGYNEKLFF; CDR3nt: TGTGCCAGCAGCTTACGGACAGGTTATAATGAAAAACTGTTTTTT; abundance: NA; j_gene: TRBJ1-4; v_gene: TRBV7-2; d_gene: TRBD1